Each of the 25 T cell receptor beta chains below was sequenced from the same sample in a study of regulatory T cells in long-lasting Graves disease. The sample's time point: newly diagnosed GD, antithyroid drugs for less than 3 months. PBMC-extracted RNA yielded the TCR library. Relying on iRepertoire HTBI primers and Arm-PCR of CDR3 regions, the team built TCR beta libraries. TCRdb reanalysed the multiplex PCR reads using MiXCR and keeps one entry per CDR3 protein. Of about 430,000 distinct CDR3 sequences listed, approximately 15% are singletons. The same specimen was also included in a second study, on T cells in Graves' hyperthyroidism and ophthalmopathy.

Material: peripheral blood mononuclear cells (PBMCs), obtained at new diagnosis, from a patient treated with antithyroid drugs. Receptor source: a woman between 35 and 50 years old with Graves disease.

There are many counts of this clonotype. This chain uses TRBV6-2 or TRBV6-3 with TRBJ2-1, with TRBD2 identical over 13 bases. With V trimmed by 6 bases and J by 7 bases, 9 bases remained unmatched. The CDR3 extends over 16 amino acids. Germline V gene lookup returns CDR1 MNHEY and CDR2 SVGEGT. CDR3 residues: CASRKGLAGNWNEQFF. CDR3 nucleotide sequence: TGTGCCAGCAGAAAGGGACTAGCGGGAAATTGGAATGAGCAGTTCTTC.

The table lists this clonotype with many counts. This rearrangement joins TRBV7-9 to TRBJ2-7; TRBD1 matches 8 bases. CDR3 length: 16 residues. The germline CDR1 and CDR2 sequences are SEHNR and FQNEAQ (reference sequence). With V trimmed by 3 bases and J by 5 bases, 12 bases remained unmatched. CDR3 DNA: TGTGCCAGCAGCTTGATCCTACAGGGGGGCCTGGACGAGCAGTACTTC. Translated, it gives CASSLILQGGLDEQYF.

The V gene is TRBV5-1, the J gene TRBJ2-3; 7 positions match TRBD1. CDR3 length: 14 residues. J gave up 6 bases and V 1 base, and 5 bases lay outside the gene matches. Germline CDR1 is SGHRS and CDR2 is YFSETQ. CDR3 sequence (DNA): TGCGCCAGCAGCTTGACCCAGGGGGTCGATACGCAGTATTTT. This gives the protein CASSLTQGVDTQYF.

This clonotype was detected many times. V and J are TRBV6-1 and TRBJ2-2; TRBD2 aligns across 11 bases. CDR1 and CDR2 from the germline V gene are MNHNS and SASEGT. The CDR3 covers 15 residues. Unmatched junction bases numbered 3, after V lost 5 bases and J lost 4 bases. CDR3: CASSRLAGLTGELFF. The DNA of the CDR3 is TGTGCCAGCAGTAGACTAGCGGGGCTCACCGGGGAGCTGTTTTTT.

This clonotype has ten or more counts. This rearrangement joins TRBV12-3 or TRBV12-4 to TRBJ1-3; D is unclear. V dropped 2 bases and J dropped 2 bases, with 1 base sitting between them. CDR3 length equals 12 residues. The CDR3 is CASSLPGNTIYF. The CDR3 DNA reads as TGTGCCAGCAGTTTACCTGGAAACACCATATATTTT.

The chain combines TRBV7-9 with TRBJ2-1; 7 bases are a match to TRBD2. The germline gives CDR1 SEHNR, CDR2 FQNEAQ (reference sequence). This CDR3 is 16 amino acids long. V was clipped by 3 bases and J by 2 bases; unmatched bases: 7. The CDR3 bases are TGTGCCAGCAGCTTTAGGCCTAGCGGAGCCTACAATGAGCAGTTCTTC. It specifies CASSFRPSGAYNEQFF.

This clonotype has at least ten counts. The V gene is TRBV19, the J gene TRBJ1-5, with D possibly TRBD1 on 6 matching bases. Trimming stripped 5 bases from V and 0 bases from J, with 29 bases between. This CDR3 is 21 amino acids long. Per germline, CDR1 LNHDA and CDR2 SQIVND (reference sequence). The CDR3 here is CASSPKGYRETGYYSNQPQHF. The CDR3 nucleotides are TGTGCCAGTAGTCCTAAGGGCTACAGGGAAACGGGGTACTATAGCAATCAGCCCCAGCATTTT. The complete variable domain, with remaining parts taken from reference TRBV19 and TRBJ1-5, reads DGGITQSPKYLFRKEGQNVTLSCEQNLNHDAMYWYRQDPGQGLRLIYYSQIVNDFQKGDIAEGYSVSREKKESFPLTVTSAQKNPTAFYLCASSPKGYRETGYYSNQPQHFGDGTRLSIL.

Turning to this clonotype: The conserved closing phenylalanine or tryptophan is absent in this CDR3, likely reflecting a read error. The chain employs TRBV27 and TRBJ2-2; 8 nucleotides match TRBD1. This CDR3 is 16 amino acids long. The trim removed 5 bases at V and 2 bases at J, leaving 7 bases unmatched. CDR1 is MNHEY, CDR2 SMNVEV, per germline (reference sequence). Here the CDR3 reads CASSDAGQGNTGELFS. The CDR3 DNA is TGTGCCAGCAGTGATGCAGGACAGGGAAACACCGGGGAGCTGTTTTCT.

The CDR3 DNA is TGCAGTGCTAGAGAGGGGGCGCCGATTGGCAATCAGCCCCAGCATTTT. Translating gives CSAREGAPIGNQPQHF. The genes are TRBV20-1 and TRBJ1-5; a possible D gene is TRBD1 (6 bases). V was shortened by 0 bases and J by 2 bases, with 14 bases between the two germline ends. Per the germline V gene, CDR1 is DFQATT and CDR2 is SNEGSKA (reference sequence). The CDR3 totals 16 residues.

This rearrangement joins TRBV7-9 to TRBJ1-4, with unresolved D. Trimming removed 0 bases from V and 3 bases from J, with 5 bases in between. The CDR3 runs to 14 residues. Germline lookup yields CDR1 SEHNR and CDR2 FQNEAQ (reference sequence). CDR3 DNA: TGTGCCAGCAGCTTAGCACAGCCTAATGAAAAACTGTTTTTT. Amino acid sequence: CASSLAQPNEKLFF.

This clonotype was observed a handful of times. This chain links TRBV7-8 with TRBJ2-2, with D uncertain. The CDR3 totals 15 residues. Germline values: CDR1 SGHVS, CDR2 FQNEAQ. Between the trimmed V and J ends, which lost 1 base and 7 bases, there was a span of 13 bases. CDR3: CASSLDTTDRGELFF. CDR3 in DNA: TGTGCCAGCAGCTTAGATACAACGGACCGCGGGGAGCTGTTTTTT.

As to this clonotype: A far larger clone is one base from this, pointing to a likely read error. The CDR3 does not end in the conserved phenylalanine or tryptophan, so this is likely a read error. The V call is TRBV20-1, the J call TRBJ2-5, with D perhaps matching TRBD2 (6 bases). Judging by the DNA end, TRBJ2-1 fits better; the J call may be wrong. The CDR3 is made up of 12 amino acids. Germline lookup yields CDR1 DFQATT and CDR2 SNEGSKA (reference sequence). The CDR3 loop is CSASSGRDEQFL. CDR3 bases: TGCAGTGCTAGTAGCGGCCGAGATGAGCAGTTCCTC.

This clonotype was picked up many times. This chain uses TRBV7-2 with TRBJ2-7; 8 positions agree with TRBD1. In germline, CDR1 is SGHTA, CDR2 FQGNSA. The V and J ends lost 5 bases and 5 bases, in that order; junction bases with no gene match: 11. This CDR3 contains 15 residues. In nucleotides, the CDR3 is TGTGCCAGCAGCGCCCGACAGGGGAATGGGAACGAGCAGTACTTC. This sequence encodes CASSARQGNGNEQYF.

This clonotype was observed at least ten times. V usage is TRBV6-5 and J usage is TRBJ2-7; D is unclear. The CDR3 contains 15 residues. Germline assignment: CDR1 MNHEY and CDR2 SVGAGI. V dropped 2 bases and J dropped 1 base, with 12 bases sitting between them. Here the CDR3 DNA reads TGTGCCAGCAGTTACGGCGTCAGTGGGTCCTACGAGCAGTACTTC. The encoded protein is CASSYGVSGSYEQYF.

This clonotype was observed many times. The chain has TRBV11-2 and TRBJ2-3; TRBD1 or TRBD2 may be the D gene (6 bases each). Germline V gene lookup returns CDR1 SGHAT and CDR2 FQNNGV. This CDR3 has 15 amino acids. Trimming cost V 5 bases and J 4 bases, with 16 bases left between them. The CDR3 nucleotides are TGTGCCAGCAGCCTCCGGGGGCGGGTCGCAGATACGCAGTATTTT. Translating it yields CASSLRGRVADTQYF.

Only a few counts were recorded for this clonotype. The chain recombines TRBV27 with TRBJ2-2, with 8 bases aligning to TRBD2. CDR1 is MNHEY, CDR2 SMNVEV, per germline (reference sequence). The CDR3 contains 15 residues. V lost 8 bases and J lost 6; bases outside the gene matches: 11. The CDR3 sequence: CASLLLAGYPGELFF. Here the CDR3 DNA reads TGTGCCAGCCTTCTTCTAGCGGGCTACCCCGGGGAGCTGTTTTTT.

This chain joins TRBV6-1 and TRBJ2-5; the D call may be TRBD1 or TRBD2 (5 bases each). Germline CDR1 reads MNHNS; CDR2 reads SASEGT. The CDR3 covers 15 residues. Trimming took off 8 bases at V and 3 bases at J, with 19 bases between the two ends. The CDR3 sequence: CASGRLARGEETQYF. The CDR3 bases are TGTGCCAGCGGCAGATTAGCGAGAGGGGAAGAGACCCAGTACTTC.

The sample holds a few counts of this clonotype. This chain connects TRBV6-1 to TRBJ2-1; D may be TRBD2 (5 bases). The V end was cut by 7 bases, the J end by 4 bases, with 8 bases between. The CDR3 totals 12 residues. In germline, CDR1 is MNHNS, CDR2 SASEGT. CDR3 DNA: TGTGCCAGCAAGAGCGGTTACAATGAGCAGTTCTTC. Protein: CASKSGYNEQFF.

In this sample, this clonotype turned up many times. The rearrangement links TRBV12-3 or TRBV12-4 to TRBJ2-7; the D gene is possibly TRBD1 (7 bases). CDR3 length: 15 amino acids. Trimming removed 7 bases at V and 7 bases at J, with 23 bases between. CDR3 in amino acids: CASTPLSGRGEEQYF. The CDR3 bases are TGTGCCAGCACCCCCCTAAGCGGCAGGGGGGAAGAGCAGTACTTC.

In this sample, this clonotype turned up once. This likely comes from a read error, as the CDR3 has no conserved phenylalanine or tryptophan at its end. The CDR3, as DNA: TGTGCCAGCAGTCAATCGTGGACTAGCGGGAATGAGACCCAGTACGTT. This encodes CASSQSWTSGNETQYV. The rearrangement joins TRBV11-2 to TRBJ2-5, with 12 bases aligning to TRBD2. This CDR3 is 16 amino acids long. V lost 6 bases to trimming and J lost 5 bases; unmatched junction nucleotides: 10. Germline V CDR1 and CDR2: SGHAT, FQNNGV.

The chain uses TRBV5-1 and TRBJ1-2; D remains unclear. The ends were cut back, 0 bases at V and 5 bases at J, with 11 bases in the middle. Per germline, CDR1 SGHRS and CDR2 YFSETQ. The CDR3 has 14 amino acids. CDR3: CASSLDQNGYGYTF. In DNA form, the CDR3 reads TGCGCCAGCAGCTTGGATCAGAACGGGTATGGCTACACCTTC.

In this sample, this clonotype turned up many times. For the CDR3, the DNA is TGTGCCAGCAGCACTCGGACTAGCGGGAGGCGTGAGCAGTTCTTC. Protein sequence: CASSTRTSGRREQFF. V is TRBV11-3 and J is TRBJ2-1, with 14 bases aligning to TRBD2. Germline loops: CDR1 SGHNT, CDR2 YENEEA. This CDR3 is built from 15 residues. V trimming: 5 bases; J trimming: 9 bases; junction bases outside the gene matches: 6.

This chain links TRBV7-9 with TRBJ1-1; D is unclear. V was trimmed by 1 base and J by 5 bases, leaving 14 bases between them. The CDR3 is 15 amino acids. The germline V gene has CDR1 SEHNR and CDR2 FQNEAQ (reference sequence). Here the CDR3 reads CASSLEGMAGTEAFF. In DNA, the CDR3 is TGTGCCAGCAGCTTAGAAGGGATGGCGGGGACTGAAGCTTTCTTT. The full variable domain, its missing parts supplied by reference TRBV7-9 and TRBJ1-1, is DTGVSQNPRHKITKRGQNVTFRCDPISEHNRLYWYRQTLGQGPEFLTYFQNEAQLEKSRLLSDRFSAERPKGSFSTLEIQRTEQGDSAMYLCASSLEGMAGTEAFFGQGTRLTVV.

J is TRBJ2-5 and V is TRBV9, with D maybe TRBD1 (6 bases). The germline V gene encodes CDR1 SGDLS and CDR2 YYNGEE. This CDR3 region has 17 residues. The germline V and J ends were trimmed by 3 bases and 4 bases, with 22 bases remaining between them. CDR3 amino acids: CASSESPGAVRPETQYF. For the CDR3, the DNA is TGTGCCAGCAGCGAGTCCCCAGGGGCGGTCCGGCCAGAGACCCAGTACTTC.

This clonotype was seen more than once but under ten times. The gene calls are TRBV3-1 and TRBJ1-4, with D unclear. Germline CDR1 is LGHDT and CDR2 is YNNKEL (reference sequence). This CDR3 comprises 14 residues. V dropped 1 base and J dropped 6 bases, with 9 bases sitting between them. The CDR3 region has the DNA TGTGCCAGCAGCCAAGTTTCGCCCTATGAAAAACTGTTTTTT. Translation: CASSQVSPYEKLFF.